One and the same sample provided the 2 T cell receptor beta chains below, sequenced in a study of T cell responses to AZD1222 COVID-19 vaccine. Profiled with immunoSEQ multiplex PCR; TCRdb holds only in-frame clones, not every one. The profile shows 150,000 or so clones, 92% of them singletons. Specimen: peripheral blood, collected 28 days after the second AZD1222 dose. These receptors originate from an adult who received the AZD1222 COVID-19 vaccine.

As DNA, the CDR3 is TGTGCCAGCAGCCAAGATAATGGACAGGGGCTAAGCTTGACTGAAAAACTGTTTTTT. Amino acid sequence: CASSQDNGQGLSLTEKLFF. The chain couples TRBV3-1 (or the pseudogene TRBV3-2) to TRBJ1-4; 9 positions agree with TRBD1. Germline V gene lookup returns CDR1 LGHDT and CDR2 YNNKEL (reference sequence). V was clipped by 0 bases and J by 7 bases; unmatched bases: 15. CDR3 size: 19 residues.

V gene TRBV3-1 (or the pseudogene TRBV3-2) combines with J gene TRBJ2-3; possible D gene TRBD2, 5 bases. CDR3 length equals 14 residues. V lost 4 bases and J 5 bases, leaving 13 bases between the germline ends. Germline lookup yields CDR1 LGHDT and CDR2 YNNKEL (reference sequence). The DNA for the CDR3 is TGTGCCAGCAGCCTTTTCCTCGAGGGAGATACGCAGTATTTT. Its protein product is CASSLFLEGDTQYF.